One and the same sample provided the 4 T cell receptor beta chains below, sequenced in a study of early T cells in non-severe SARS-CoV-2 infection. TCRdb reprocessed the 5' RACE reads via MiXCR and lists one record per CDR3 protein. The table lists 45,000 or so distinct CDR3 sequences, around a quarter of them singletons, with 4.6% in the top ten. Here the sequenced sample was whole blood, taken at baseline. The receptors shown here come from an adult who was a healthcare worker with PCR-confirmed SARS-CoV-2 infection or an uninfected control (not recorded which).

V usage is TRBV9 and J usage is TRBJ2-7, with 7 bases aligning to TRBD1. The CDR3 has 15 amino acids. The germline gives CDR1 SGDLS, CDR2 YYNGEE. V lost 2 bases and J lost 0; bases outside the gene matches: 5. CDR3 sequence (DNA): TGTGCCAGCAGCGTCGGGACAGCAAGCTCCTACGAGCAGTACTTC. Its protein product is CASSVGTASSYEQYF. The full variable domain, completed using reference TRBV9 and TRBJ2-7, is DSGVTQTPKHLITATGQRVTLRCSPRSGDLSVYWYQQSLDQGLQFLIQYYNGEERAKGNILERFSAQQFPDLHSELNLSSLELGDSALYFCASSVGTASSYEQYFGPGTRLTVT.

The V call is TRBV7-2, the J call TRBJ2-5; either TRBD1 or TRBD2 may fit D (7 bases each). There are 11 residues in the CDR3. CDR1 is SGHTA and CDR2 is FQGNSA in the germline V gene. V shed 5 bases and J shed 9 bases, with 10 bases lying between them. The CDR3 protein is CASSPGGAQYF. The CDR3, as DNA: TGTGCCAGCAGCCCAGGGGGGGCCCAGTACTTC.

The chain carries TRBV28 and TRBJ2-5; 7 nucleotides match TRBD2. The CDR3 spans 15 residues. The germline V gene encodes CDR1 MDHEN and CDR2 SYDVKM. With V trimmed by 0 bases and J by 2 bases, 3 bases remained unmatched. The CDR3: CASSLWRGGQETQYF. The CDR3 coding sequence is TGTGCCAGCAGTTTATGGAGGGGAGGGCAAGAGACCCAGTACTTC.

This clonotype has a handful of counts. The gene calls are TRBV15 and TRBJ2-3, with a tentative D call TRBD1 (6 bases). The CDR3 is made up of 13 amino acids. Germline CDR1 and CDR2: LNHNV and YYDKDF (reference sequence). V dropped 5 bases and J dropped 8 bases, with 14 bases sitting between them. The DNA for the CDR3 is TGTGCCACCAGCTCTCAGACAGGAGGTACGCAGTATTTT. It specifies CATSSQTGGTQYF. The entire variable domain, with the rest obtained from reference TRBV15 and TRBJ2-3, is as follows: DAMVIQNPRYQVTQFGKPVTLSCSQTLNHNVMYWYQQKSSQAPKLLFHYYDKDFNNEADTPDNFQSRRPNTSFCFLDIRSPGLGDTAMYLCATSSQTGGTQYFGPGTRLTVL.